The subject of this entry is one T cell receptor beta chain. CDR1 and CDR2 from the germline V gene are MNHEY and SVGAGI. The CDR3 loop spans 13 amino acids. The J segment lost 5 bases and the V segment lost 5 bases, leaving 3 bases of the junction unmatched. The record originates from a study of technical replicates of blood from several donors. Using immunoSEQ multiplex PCR, the repertoire was profiled, and TCRdb retains in-frame clones only, with some absent. The sample lists roughly 70,000 clones; just over 90% were seen once. Sequencing was done on a sample of T cells isolated from PBMCs. The gene calls are TRBV6-5 and TRBJ1-2, with 9 bases lining up with TRBD1. The source of this sequence is a human donor in good health. The CDR3 loop reads CASSPGTGYGYTF. The CDR3 DNA follows: TGTGCCAGCAGTCCCGGGACAGGGTATGGCTACACCTTC.